This TCR beta chain comes out of a study of blood T cell repertoires in COVID-19. Germline V lookup: CDR1 MNHEY, CDR2 SVGAGI. V dropped 6 bases and J dropped 7 bases, with 15 bases sitting between them. The length of the CDR3 is 14 residues. Authors' processing steps: Scientists estimated how many nucleated cells there were by amplifying reference gene primers. The assay was immunoSEQ multiplex PCR, and TCRdb's table has in-frame clones only and misses some. From that table come the V and J calls and clone size; the DNA was used to work out D and trimming. The sample has over 250,000 clones, approximately 90% seen once. Participants, 18 to 89 years old, spanned around 26 US areas. This clone was picked up one time.

The TCR comes from a woman between 18 and 29 years old who had recovered from COVID-19. The chain joins TRBV6-5 to TRBJ2-2; D is perhaps TRBD1 (6 bases). The sequenced sample consisted of PBMCs or T cells enriched from blood (not recorded which). CDR3 sequence: CASRLTGNIGELFF. Here the CDR3 DNA reads TGTGCCAGCAGGCTGACAGGAAATATCGGGGAGCTGTTTTTT.